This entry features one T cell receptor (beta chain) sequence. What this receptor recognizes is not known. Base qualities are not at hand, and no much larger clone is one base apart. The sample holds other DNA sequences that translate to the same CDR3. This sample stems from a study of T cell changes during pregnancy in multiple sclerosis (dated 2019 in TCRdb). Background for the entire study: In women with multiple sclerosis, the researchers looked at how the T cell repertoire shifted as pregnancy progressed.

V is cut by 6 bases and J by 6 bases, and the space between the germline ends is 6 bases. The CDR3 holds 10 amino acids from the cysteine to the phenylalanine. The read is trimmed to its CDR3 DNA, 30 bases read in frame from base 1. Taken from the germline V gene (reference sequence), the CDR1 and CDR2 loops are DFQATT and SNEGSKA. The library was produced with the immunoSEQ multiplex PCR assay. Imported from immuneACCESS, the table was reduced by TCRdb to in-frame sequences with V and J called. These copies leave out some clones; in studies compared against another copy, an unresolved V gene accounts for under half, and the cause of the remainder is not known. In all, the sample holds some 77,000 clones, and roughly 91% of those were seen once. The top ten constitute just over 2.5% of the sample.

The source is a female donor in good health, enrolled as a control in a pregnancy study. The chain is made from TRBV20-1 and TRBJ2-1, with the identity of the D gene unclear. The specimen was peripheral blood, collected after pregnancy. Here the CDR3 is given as CSALRNEQFF. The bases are TGCAGTGCCCTCCGCAATGAGCAGTTCTTC.